This T cell receptor beta chain was captured in a study of T cells in Graves' hyperthyroidism and ophthalmopathy. Study-level points and caveats: Among clonotypes expanded in thyroid above 0.001, most were also found in blood.

The CDR3 sequence is 17 residues long. J was trimmed by 0 bases and V by 0 bases; bases with no gene match: 3. Germline V gives CDR1 MGHRA, CDR2 YSYEKL. Amplified regions were TCR beta CDR3 sequences from RNA transcripts. First-round RT-PCR of the TCR CDR3 relied on the HTBI primer set. TCRdb fed the multiplex PCR reads into MiXCR, producing one record per CDR3 protein. Here the sample spans roughly 570,000 distinct CDR3 sequences, around 14% being singletons. For Graves' hyperthyroidism to be stable, ophthalmopathy could not progress within 18 months. Hyperthyroidism in the patients, aged 18 to 65, was newly diagnosed and under 2 months in duration. There are a few counts of this clonotype. Its antigen is unknown.

This sequence joins TRBV4-1 and TRBJ2-3; 10 bases line up with TRBD2. Sequencing was performed on blood. This receptor was identified in a woman aged 25 to 39 with Graves' hyperthyroidism. In DNA form, the CDR3 reads TGCGCCAGCAGCCAAGATGTACTAGCGGGGAGCACAGATACGCAGTATTTT. It is translated as CASSQDVLAGSTDTQYF.